This passage covers 10 T cell receptor beta chains from one sample sequenced in a study of blood T cells in healthy people across ages. A J-beta primer mix and a sample-barcoded 5' primer were used in a second PCR of roughly 6 to 11 cycles. TCRdb re-derived calls from the 5' RACE reads in MiXCR, one entry per CDR3 protein. The sample holds more than 550,000 distinct CDR3 sequences, about a fifth seen once. The sample taken for sequencing was blood. All receptors derive from a man aged 70-80 years in good health.

V is TRBV6-2 or TRBV6-3 and J is TRBJ2-6; D not certain. The CDR3 sequence is 14 residues long. Trimming took 5 bases from V and 2 from J, leaving 7 bases between them. Per germline, CDR1 MNHEY and CDR2 SVGEGT. The CDR3 DNA is TGTGCCAGCAGTCCGGGCCCTGGGGCCAACGTCCTGACTTTC. Amino acids: CASSPGPGANVLTF.

The J gene is TRBJ2-5, the V gene TRBV20-1; D might be TRBD2 (5 bases). The J call is uncertain, as TRBJ2-1 better fits the DNA end. The CDR3 is made up of 12 amino acids. The germline CDR1 and CDR2 sequences are DFQATT and SNEGSKA (reference sequence). CDR3 in amino acids: CSARGTFNEQFF. The CDR3 nucleotides are TGCAGTGCTAGAGGGACTTTCAATGAGCAGTTCTTC.

The rearrangement links TRBV3-1 to TRBJ1-6, with 7 bases identical to TRBD1. The CDR3 covers 15 residues. The germline V gene has CDR1 LGHDT and CDR2 YNNKEL (reference sequence). Trimming at V came to 2 bases and at J to 7 bases, leaving 5 bases not matched to a gene. In DNA, the CDR3 is TGTGCCAGCAGCCAATTTGCAGGGGGGAATTCACCCCTCCACTTT. The encoded protein is CASSQFAGGNSPLHF.

This clonotype turned up a few times. This CDR3 reads CASSQGPMAGELFF. In DNA, the CDR3 is TGTGCCAGCAGCCAGGGACCCATGGCCGGGGAGCTGTTTTTT. This rearrangement joins TRBV7-6 to TRBJ2-2; tentatively, D is TRBD1 or TRBD2 (5 bases each). This CDR3 has 14 amino acids. CDR1 and CDR2 (germline): SGHVS, FNYEAQ. Trimming pared 5 bases from V and 6 bases from J, leaving 13 bases between.

This clonotype was picked up a small number of times. The chain couples TRBV10-3 to TRBJ2-1, with TRBD1 matching over 9 bases. With 0 bases clipped from V and 8 bases from J, the junction kept 2 bases outside the gene matches. Germline V gives CDR1 ENHRY, CDR2 SYGVKD. This CDR3 contains 14 residues. Written as DNA, the CDR3 is TGTGCCATCAGTGAGTCGGGACAGGGCTATGAGCAGTTCTTC. Translated: CAISESGQGYEQFF.

In its sample, this clonotype was seen a few times. V and J are TRBV7-8 and TRBJ2-5; 8 nucleotides match TRBD1. TRBJ2-7 matches the DNA end more closely, so the J call is doubtful. The CDR3 is made up of 16 amino acids. CDR1 SGHVS and CDR2 FQNEAQ come from the germline V gene. CDR3 sequence reads: CASSSDTTDRGYEQYF. The CDR3 DNA reads TGTGCCAGCAGCTCGGACACCACTGACAGGGGATACGAGCAGTACTTC.

This clonotype showed up just a few times. The chain links TRBV7-9 to TRBJ1-1; possible D gene TRBD1, 5 bases. Per the germline V gene, CDR1 is SEHNR and CDR2 is FQNEAQ (reference sequence). V was clipped by 2 bases and J by 5 bases, with 18 bases between them. The CDR3 is 16 amino acids. CDR3 protein: CASSLSTAYRGTEAFF. Here the CDR3 DNA reads TGTGCCAGCAGCTTATCGACAGCCTACCGAGGTACTGAAGCTTTCTTT.

The V and J genes are TRBV21-1 and TRBJ2-7. TRBV21-1 is tagged as a pseudogene. The CDR3 sequence is 14 residues long. For the CDR3, the DNA is TGTGCCAGCAGCACTGACAGGATATCCTACGAGCAGTACGTC. Its protein product is CASSTDRISYEQYV.

The chain is built from TRBV20-1 and TRBJ2-7; perhaps D is TRBD1 or TRBD2 (6 bases each). CDR1 and CDR2 from the germline V gene are DFQATT and SNEGSKA (reference sequence). The V end was cut by 5 bases, the J end by 5 bases, with 13 bases between. There are 12 residues in the CDR3. The CDR3 region is CSAAGHSDEQYF. Here the CDR3 DNA reads TGCAGTGCTGCGGGACATTCCGACGAGCAGTACTTC.

This clonotype was detected a few times. The chain carries TRBV27 and TRBJ2-2; TRBD1 might be the D (6 bases). Germline V gives CDR1 MNHEY, CDR2 SMNVEV (reference sequence). Trimming cost V 5 bases and J 0 bases, with 10 bases left between them. The CDR3 length is 15 residues. The DNA for the CDR3 is TGTGCCAGCAGTAAGACAGGCGCGAACACCGGGGAGCTGTTTTTT. Translated, it gives CASSKTGANTGELFF.